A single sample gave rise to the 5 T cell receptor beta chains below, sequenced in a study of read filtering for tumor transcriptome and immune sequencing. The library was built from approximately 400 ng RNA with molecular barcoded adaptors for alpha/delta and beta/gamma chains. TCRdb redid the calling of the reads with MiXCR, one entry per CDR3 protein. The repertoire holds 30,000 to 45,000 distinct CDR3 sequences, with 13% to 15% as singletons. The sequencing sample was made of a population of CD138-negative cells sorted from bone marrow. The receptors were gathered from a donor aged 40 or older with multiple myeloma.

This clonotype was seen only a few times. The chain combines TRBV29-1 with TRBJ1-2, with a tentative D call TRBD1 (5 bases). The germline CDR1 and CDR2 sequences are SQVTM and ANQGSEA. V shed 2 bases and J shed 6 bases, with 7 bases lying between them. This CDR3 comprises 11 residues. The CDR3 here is CSVEQGHGYTF. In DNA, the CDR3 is TGCAGCGTTGAACAGGGCCATGGCTACACCTTC.

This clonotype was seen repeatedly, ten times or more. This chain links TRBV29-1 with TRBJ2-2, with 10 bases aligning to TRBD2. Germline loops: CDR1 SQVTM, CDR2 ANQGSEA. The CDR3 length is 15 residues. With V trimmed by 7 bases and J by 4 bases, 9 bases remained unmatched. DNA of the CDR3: TGCAGCGGATGTGTAACTAGCGGGACCACCGGGGAGCTGTTTTTT. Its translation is CSGCVTSGTTGELFF.

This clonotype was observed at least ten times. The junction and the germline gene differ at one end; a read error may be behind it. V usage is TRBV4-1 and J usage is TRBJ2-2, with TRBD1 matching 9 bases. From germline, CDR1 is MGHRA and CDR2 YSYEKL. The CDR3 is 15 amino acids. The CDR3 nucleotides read TGCGCCAGCAGCCTACGGGACAGGGCTACCGGGGAGCTGTCTTTT. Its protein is CASSLRDRATGELSF.

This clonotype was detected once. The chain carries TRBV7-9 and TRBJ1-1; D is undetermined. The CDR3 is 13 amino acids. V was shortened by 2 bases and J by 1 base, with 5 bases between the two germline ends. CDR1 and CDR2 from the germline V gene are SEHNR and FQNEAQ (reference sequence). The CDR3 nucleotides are TGTGCCAGCAGCTTAATGTGGAACACTGAAGCTTTCTTT. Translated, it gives CASSLMWNTEAFF.

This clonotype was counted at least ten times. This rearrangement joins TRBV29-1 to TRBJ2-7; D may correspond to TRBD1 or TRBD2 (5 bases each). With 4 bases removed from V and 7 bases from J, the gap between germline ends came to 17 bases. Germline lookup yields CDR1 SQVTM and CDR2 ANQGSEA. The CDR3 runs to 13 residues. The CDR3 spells CSVARARWGEQYF. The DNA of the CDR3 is TGCAGCGTTGCTAGGGCCAGATGGGGGGAGCAGTACTTC.